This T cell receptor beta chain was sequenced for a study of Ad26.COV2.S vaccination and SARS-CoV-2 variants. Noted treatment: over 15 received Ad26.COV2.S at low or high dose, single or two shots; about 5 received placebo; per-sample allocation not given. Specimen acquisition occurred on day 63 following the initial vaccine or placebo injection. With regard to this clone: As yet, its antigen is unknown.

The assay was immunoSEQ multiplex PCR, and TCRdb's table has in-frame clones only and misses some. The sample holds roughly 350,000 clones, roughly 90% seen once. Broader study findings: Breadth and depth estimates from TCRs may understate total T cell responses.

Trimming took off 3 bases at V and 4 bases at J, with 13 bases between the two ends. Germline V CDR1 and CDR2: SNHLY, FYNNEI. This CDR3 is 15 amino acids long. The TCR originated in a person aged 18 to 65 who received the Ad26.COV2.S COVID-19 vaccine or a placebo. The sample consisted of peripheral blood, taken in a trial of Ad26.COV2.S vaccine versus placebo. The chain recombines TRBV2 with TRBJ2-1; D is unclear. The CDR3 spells CASSDDENRYNEQFF. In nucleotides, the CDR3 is TGTGCCAGCAGTGATGATGAAAATCGGTACAATGAGCAGTTCTTC.